What follows is one TCR beta chain and its context. This receptor's antigen is unknown. No much larger clone is present one base from it, and per-base qualities are unavailable. Collaborating institutions collected whole blood in K2EDTA tubes following their own protocols. For TCRbeta analysis, collaborator samples were shipped as frozen whole blood, as isolated PBMCs, or as DNA extracted from either sample type. This sample was included in a study of blood T cell repertoires in COVID-19 (dated by TCRdb to 2019 to 2021). Background for the entire study: Samples from collaborators originated in the United States, Italy and Spain and spanned both the acute and convalescent phases of COVID-19. The material from the prospective study consisted of cDNA or gDNA derived from T cells, B-cell-depleted T cells, or PBMCs. The dataset comprised deeply sampled blood TCRbeta repertoires from subjects exposed to, actively infected with, or recovered from COVID-19. The repertoires were released in a freely available public database meant as a resource for research on the immune response to SARS-CoV-2. The samples were drawn from the first 160 participants of the ongoing ImmuneRACE study and from over 950 subjects provided by 6 global collaborators. Nearly every sample came with metadata listing a de-identified subject ID, COVID-19 status, age in years and sex. Where available, HLA class I and class II types were obtained from metadata supplied by the sample provider rather than from assay-based typing.

TCRbeta CDR3 regions were amplified from genomic DNA by means of the immunoSEQ Assay, a bias-controlled multiplex PCR. As for the original processing: The number of nucleated cells in each sample was estimated from the amplification of reference gene primers within the assay. To quantify the absolute abundance of each unique TCRbeta CDR3 rearrangement, sequence reads were collapsed and filtered. For each sample, productive Simpson clonality was calculated as the square root of Simpson's diversity index across productive rearrangements. TCRdb stores this immuneACCESS table with in-frame sequences only. Part of the clones is absent; in the studies checked, under half of the shortfall reflects unresolved V genes, and no reason is known for the rest. The DNA was the basis for D and trimming; V, J and clone size are from that table. The sample table records about 160,000 clones; 85% of these occur just once. The ten largest account for about 3.3% of the sample.

CDR3 length: 16 amino acids, cysteine to phenylalanine. CDR3 DNA is the only sequence kept; it has 48 bases, read in frame from the first base. From a lookup of the germline V gene, CDR1 and CDR2 are SGHTA and FQGNSA. Relative to germline, V is missing 5 bases and J is missing 0 bases, with 2 bases of the junction outside any gene match. Study-wide conclusions, independent of this receptor: How much clinical and demographic metadata was included differed by source and by participant, and the metadata was provided uncurated.

Input material: peripheral blood. This chain is built from TRBV7-2 and TRBJ2-5; the junction holds 14 bases that match TRBD2. The sequence was collected from a human donor with acute or convalescent COVID-19. The donor label of this sample is uncertain. The DNA sequence is as follows: TGTGCCAGCAGCCGGACTAGCGGGGGGTACCAAGAGACCCAGTACTTC. Translated, it gives CASSRTSGGYQETQYF.